This entry concerns a single T cell receptor beta chain. The target antigen is unknown. This entry belongs to a study of shared clonotypes between healthy human individuals. Findings and limits, study-wide: Relative to their counterparts shared across all four donors, non-shared clonotypes exhibited diminished generation probabilities. Estimated richness was generally greater in naive than memory subsets. Represented genetic and exposure-history diversity was restricted by having few donors.

CD8 cells classed as naive were CD45RO-negative and positively selected for CCR7, excluding terminally differentiated effector memory CD45RA+ cells. The length of the CDR3 is 11 residues. V shed 9 bases and J shed 6 bases, with 12 bases lying between them. Germline V gene data show CDR1 as SEHNR and CDR2 as FQNEAQ (reference sequence). Genomic DNA per cell subset filled all wells of several immunoSEQ plates. The table came from immunoSEQ multiplex PCR; TCRdb's copy has only in-frame clones and leaves some out. The data hold 800,000 or so clones, with 95% to 97% observed a single time. This receptor was obtained from a man younger than 45 in good health. The rearrangement joins TRBV7-9 to TRBJ2-7, with D tentatively TRBD1 (6 bases). Sequenced: naive CD8+ T cells sorted from blood. CDR3: CASRTGLEQYF. The CDR3 region has the DNA TGTGCCAGTCGAACAGGGCTCGAGCAGTACTTC. The full variable domain, completed using reference TRBV7-9 and TRBJ2-7, is DTGVSQNPRHKITKRGQNVTFRCDPISEHNRLYWYRQTLGQGPEFLTYFQNEAQLEKSRLLSDRFSAERPKGSFSTLEIQRTEQGDSAMYLCASRTGLEQYFGPGTRLTVT.